The 5 T cell receptor beta chains presented below share a single source sample, sequenced in a study of cytomegalovirus exposure and HLA in healthy donors (TCRdb year 2017). The receptor library was made with the immunoSEQ multiplex PCR assay. For the multiplex PCR, a mixture combining 60 forward primers for TCR Vbeta segments and 13 reverse primers for TCR Jbeta segments was used. TCRdb mirrors the immuneACCESS table, restricted to in-frame sequences. Some clones are absent from its copies; in checked studies, under half trace to an unresolved V gene, and the reason for the others is unknown. The sample data list 150,000 to 200,000 clones, and 80% of these were observed just once. The ten most abundant clones make up 1.1% of the sample. Sequenced sample: PBMCs. The receptors were gathered from a woman in her thirties or forties in good health and CMV-seronegative.

This clone appeared once. The chain recombines TRBV30 with TRBJ2-2, with TRBD1 matching over 7 bases. Per germline, CDR1 GTSNPN and CDR2 SVGIG (reference sequence). This CDR3 is built from 14 residues. The V segment lost 4 bases and the J segment 4 bases; nucleotides outside the gene matches: 6. The CDR3 loop is CAWTQGVSTGELFF. CDR3 bases: TGTGCCTGGACGCAGGGGGTCAGCACCGGGGAGCTGTTTTTT.

The sample holds one count of this clone. V is TRBV5-4 and J is TRBJ2-3; D perhaps matches TRBD2 (6 bases). CDR1 is SGHNT and CDR2 is YYREEE in the germline V gene (reference sequence). The V gene lost 2 bases and the J gene lost 8 bases, with 18 bases spanning the gap. The CDR3 is 15 residues long. The CDR3: CASSFGTPQAVTQYF. The CDR3 nucleotides read TGTGCCAGCAGCTTCGGGACTCCCCAAGCGGTTACGCAGTATTTT. Supplemented by reference TRBV5-4 and TRBJ2-3, the full variable domain reads ETGVTQSPTHLIKTRGQQVTLRCSSQSGHNTVSWYQQALGQGPQFIFQYYREEENGRGNFPPRFSGLQFPNYSSELNVNALELDDSALYLCASSFGTPQAVTQYFGPGTRLTVL.

V and J are TRBV19 and TRBJ2-5, with a tentative D call TRBD2 (6 bases). There are 14 residues in the CDR3. The germline V gene encodes CDR1 LNHDA and CDR2 SQIVND (reference sequence). V was shortened by 6 bases and J by 4 bases, with 15 bases between the two germline ends. This CDR3 is CASRVTSVVETQYF. In DNA form, the CDR3 reads TGTGCCAGTAGGGTGACTAGTGTCGTAGAGACCCAGTACTTC.

The chain links TRBV4-2 to TRBJ2-1, with 7 bases lining up with TRBD2. J gave up 2 bases and V 0 bases, and 4 bases lay outside the gene matches. The CDR3 has 16 amino acids. Germline V gene lookup returns CDR1 LGHNA and CDR2 YNFKEQ. CDR3 protein: CASSQEVLAAYNEQFF. Written as DNA, the CDR3 is TGTGCCAGCAGCCAAGAGGTGCTAGCGGCCTACAATGAGCAGTTCTTC.

The chain employs TRBV5-1 and TRBJ2-1; D is perhaps TRBD2 (5 bases). Germline V gene lookup returns CDR1 SGHRS and CDR2 YFSETQ. V gave up 2 bases and J gave up 4 bases, with 10 bases separating them. The CDR3 length is 14 residues. CDR3 sequence: CASSLDSGYNEQFF. The CDR3 nucleotides read TGCGCCAGCAGCTTAGATTCGGGGTACAATGAGCAGTTCTTC. The whole variable domain, filled in from reference TRBV5-1 and TRBJ2-1, reads KAGVTQTPRYLIKTRGQQVTLSCSPISGHRSVSWYQQTPGQGLQFLFEYFSETQRNKGNFPGRFSGRQFSNSRSEMNVSTLELGDSALYLCASSLDSGYNEQFFGPGTRLTVL.